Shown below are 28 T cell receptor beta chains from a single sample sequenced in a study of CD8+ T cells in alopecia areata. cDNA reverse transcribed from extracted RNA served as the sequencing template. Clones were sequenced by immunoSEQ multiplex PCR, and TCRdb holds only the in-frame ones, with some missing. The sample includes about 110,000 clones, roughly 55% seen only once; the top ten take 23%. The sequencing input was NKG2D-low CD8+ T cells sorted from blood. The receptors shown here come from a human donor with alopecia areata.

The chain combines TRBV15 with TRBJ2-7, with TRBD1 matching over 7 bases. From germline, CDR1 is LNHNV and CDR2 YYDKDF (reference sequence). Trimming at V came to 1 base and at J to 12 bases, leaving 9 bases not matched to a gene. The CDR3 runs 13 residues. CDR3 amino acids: CATSRGADRVWYF. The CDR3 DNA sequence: TGTGCCACCAGCAGAGGGGCCGACAGGGTTTGGTACTTC.

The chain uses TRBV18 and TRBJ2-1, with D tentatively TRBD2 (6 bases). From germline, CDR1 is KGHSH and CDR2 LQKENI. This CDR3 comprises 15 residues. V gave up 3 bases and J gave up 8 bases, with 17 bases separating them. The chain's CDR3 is CASSPPVVGGHEQFF. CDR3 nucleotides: TGTGCCAGCTCACCTCCCGTTGTGGGAGGCCATGAGCAGTTCTTC.

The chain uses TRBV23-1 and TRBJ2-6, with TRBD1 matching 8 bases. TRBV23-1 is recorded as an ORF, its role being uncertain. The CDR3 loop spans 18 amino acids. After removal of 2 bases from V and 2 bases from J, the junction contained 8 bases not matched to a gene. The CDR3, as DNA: TGCGCCAGCAGTCAAGATAATCAGACAGGGGCTGGGGCCAACGTCCTGACTTTC. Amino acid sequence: CASSQDNQTGAGANVLTF.

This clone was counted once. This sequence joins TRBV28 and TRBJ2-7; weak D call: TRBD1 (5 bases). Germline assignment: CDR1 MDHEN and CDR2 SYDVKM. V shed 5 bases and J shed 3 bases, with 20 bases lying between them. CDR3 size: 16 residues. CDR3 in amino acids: CASSPPPRTRIYEQYF. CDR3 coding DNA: TGTGCCAGCAGTCCTCCCCCCAGGACAAGGATCTACGAGCAGTACTTC.

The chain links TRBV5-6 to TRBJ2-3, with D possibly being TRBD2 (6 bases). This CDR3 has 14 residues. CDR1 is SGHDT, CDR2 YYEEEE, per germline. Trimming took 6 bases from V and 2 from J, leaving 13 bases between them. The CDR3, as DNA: TGTGCCAGCATCGTGGGACTTAACACAGATACGCAGTATTTT. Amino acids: CASIVGLNTDTQYF. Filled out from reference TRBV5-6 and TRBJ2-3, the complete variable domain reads DAGVTQSPTHLIKTRGQQVTLRCSPKSGHDTVSWYQQALGQGPQFIFQYYEEEERQRGNFPDRFSGHQFPNYSSELNVNALLLGDSALYLCASIVGLNTDTQYFGPGTRLTVL.

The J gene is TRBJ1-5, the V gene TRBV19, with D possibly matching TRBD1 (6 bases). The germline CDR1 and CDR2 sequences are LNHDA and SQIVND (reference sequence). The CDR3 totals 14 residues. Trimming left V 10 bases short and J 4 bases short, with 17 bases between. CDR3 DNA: TGTGCCACGAGGACAGCGGCTTGGAATCAGCCCCAGCATTTT. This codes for CATRTAAWNQPQHF.

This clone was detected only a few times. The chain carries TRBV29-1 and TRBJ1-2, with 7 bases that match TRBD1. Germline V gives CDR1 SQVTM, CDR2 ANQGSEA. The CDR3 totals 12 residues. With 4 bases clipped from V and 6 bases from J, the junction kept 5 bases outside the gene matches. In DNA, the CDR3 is TGCAGCGTTGCTCCGACAGGGAATGGCTACACCTTC. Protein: CSVAPTGNGYTF. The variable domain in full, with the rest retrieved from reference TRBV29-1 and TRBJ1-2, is SAVISQKPSRDICQRGTSLTIQCQVDSQVTMMFWYRQQPGQSLTLIATANQGSEATYESGFVIDKFPISRPNLTFSTLTVSNMSPEDSSIYLCSVAPTGNGYTFGSGTRLTVV.

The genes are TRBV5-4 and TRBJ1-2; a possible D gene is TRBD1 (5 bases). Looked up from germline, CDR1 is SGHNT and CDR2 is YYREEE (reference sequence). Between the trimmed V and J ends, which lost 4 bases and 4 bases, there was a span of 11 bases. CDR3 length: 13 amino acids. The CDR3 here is CASSGWGFYGYTF. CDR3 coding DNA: TGTGCCAGCAGCGGCTGGGGGTTCTATGGCTACACCTTC.

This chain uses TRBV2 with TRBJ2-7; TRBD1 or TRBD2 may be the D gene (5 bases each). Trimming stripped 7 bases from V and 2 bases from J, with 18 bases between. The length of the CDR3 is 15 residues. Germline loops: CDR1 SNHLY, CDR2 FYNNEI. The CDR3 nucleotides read TGTGCCAGCATGGGGAGTGGGATGGGGCCCTACGAGCAGTACTTC. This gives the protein CASMGSGMGPYEQYF.

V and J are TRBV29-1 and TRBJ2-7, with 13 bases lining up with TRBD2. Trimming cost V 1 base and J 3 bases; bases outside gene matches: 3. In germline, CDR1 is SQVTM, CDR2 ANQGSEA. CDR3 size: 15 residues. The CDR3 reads CSVEVGLAGSYEQYF. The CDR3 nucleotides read TGCAGCGTTGAAGTGGGACTAGCGGGAAGCTACGAGCAGTACTTC.

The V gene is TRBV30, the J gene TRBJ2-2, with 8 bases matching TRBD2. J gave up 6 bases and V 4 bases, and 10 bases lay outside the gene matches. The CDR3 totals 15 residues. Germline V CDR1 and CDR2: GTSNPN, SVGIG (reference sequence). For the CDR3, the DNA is TGTGCCTGGATCCGACCGGCTAGCGGGCCCGGGGAGCTGTTTTTT. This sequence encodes CAWIRPASGPGELFF.

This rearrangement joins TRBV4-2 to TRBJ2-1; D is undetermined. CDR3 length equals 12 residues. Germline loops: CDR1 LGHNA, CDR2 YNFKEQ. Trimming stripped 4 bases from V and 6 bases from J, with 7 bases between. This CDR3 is CASSPISNEQFF. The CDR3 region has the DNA TGTGCCAGCAGCCCTATTAGCAATGAGCAGTTCTTC.

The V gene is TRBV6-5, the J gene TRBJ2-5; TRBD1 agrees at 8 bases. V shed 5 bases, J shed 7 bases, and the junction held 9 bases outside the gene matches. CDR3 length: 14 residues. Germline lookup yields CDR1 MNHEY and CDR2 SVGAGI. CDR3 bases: TGTGCCAGCAGTGACCTCGGACAGGGTGGGACCCAGTACTTC. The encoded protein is CASSDLGQGGTQYF.

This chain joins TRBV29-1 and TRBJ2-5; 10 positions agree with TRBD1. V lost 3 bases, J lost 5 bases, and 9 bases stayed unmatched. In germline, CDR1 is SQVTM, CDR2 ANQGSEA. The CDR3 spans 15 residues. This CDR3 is CSVDPVGTGVETQYF. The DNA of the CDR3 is TGCAGCGTTGACCCCGTCGGGACAGGGGTCGAGACCCAGTACTTC.

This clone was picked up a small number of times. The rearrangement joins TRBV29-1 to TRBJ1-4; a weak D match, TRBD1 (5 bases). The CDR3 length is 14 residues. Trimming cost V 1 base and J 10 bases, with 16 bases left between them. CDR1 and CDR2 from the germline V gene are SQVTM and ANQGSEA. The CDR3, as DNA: TGCAGCGTTGAAGGCCGGGCCTCGAGGGGAAAACTGTTTTTT. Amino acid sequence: CSVEGRASRGKLFF.

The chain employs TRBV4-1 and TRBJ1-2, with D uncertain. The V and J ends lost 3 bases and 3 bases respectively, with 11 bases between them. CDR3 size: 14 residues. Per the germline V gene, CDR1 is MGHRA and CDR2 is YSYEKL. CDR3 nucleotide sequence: TGCGCCAGCAGCCAGACTGGCTACCACTATGGCTACACCTTC. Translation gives CASSQTGYHYGYTF.

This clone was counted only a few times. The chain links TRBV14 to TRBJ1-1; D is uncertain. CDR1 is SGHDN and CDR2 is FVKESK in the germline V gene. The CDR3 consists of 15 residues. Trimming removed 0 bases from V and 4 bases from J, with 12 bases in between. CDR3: CASSQETVRSTEAFF. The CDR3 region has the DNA TGTGCCAGCAGCCAAGAGACGGTACGTAGCACTGAAGCTTTCTTT.

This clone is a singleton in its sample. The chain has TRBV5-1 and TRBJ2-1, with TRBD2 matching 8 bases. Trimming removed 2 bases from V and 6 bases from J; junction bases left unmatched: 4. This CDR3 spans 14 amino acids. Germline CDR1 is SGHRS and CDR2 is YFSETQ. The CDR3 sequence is CASSFIAGFNEQFF. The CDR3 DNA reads TGCGCCAGCAGCTTCATAGCGGGATTCAATGAGCAGTTCTTC.

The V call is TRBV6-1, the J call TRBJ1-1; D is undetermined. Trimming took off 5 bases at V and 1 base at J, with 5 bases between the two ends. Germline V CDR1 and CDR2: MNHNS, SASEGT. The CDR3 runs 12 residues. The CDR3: CASSTANTEAFF. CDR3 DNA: TGTGCCAGCAGTACCGCGAACACTGAAGCTTTCTTT.

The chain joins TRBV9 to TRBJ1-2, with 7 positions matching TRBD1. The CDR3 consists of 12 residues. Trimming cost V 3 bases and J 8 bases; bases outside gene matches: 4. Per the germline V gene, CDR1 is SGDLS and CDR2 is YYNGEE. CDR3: CASSATGAGYTF. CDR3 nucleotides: TGTGCCAGCAGCGCTACAGGGGCAGGCTACACCTTC.

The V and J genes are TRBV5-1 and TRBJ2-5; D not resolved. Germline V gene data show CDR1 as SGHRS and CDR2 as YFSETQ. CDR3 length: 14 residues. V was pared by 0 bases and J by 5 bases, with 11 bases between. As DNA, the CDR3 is TGCGCCAGCAGCTTGGGGTCCCCGTGGGAGACCCAGTACTTC. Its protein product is CASSLGSPWETQYF.

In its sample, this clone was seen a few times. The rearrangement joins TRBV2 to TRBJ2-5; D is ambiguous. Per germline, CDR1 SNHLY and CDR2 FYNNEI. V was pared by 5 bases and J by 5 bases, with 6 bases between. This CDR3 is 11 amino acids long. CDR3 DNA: TGTGCCAGCAGTTACGACGAGACCCAGTACTTC. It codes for CASSYDETQYF. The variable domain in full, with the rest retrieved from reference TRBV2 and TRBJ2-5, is EPEVTQTPSHQVTQMGQEVILRCVPISNHLYFYWYRQILGQKVEFLVSFYNNEISEKSEIFDDQFSVERPDGSNFTLKIRSTKLEDSAMYFCASSYDETQYFGPGTRLLVL.

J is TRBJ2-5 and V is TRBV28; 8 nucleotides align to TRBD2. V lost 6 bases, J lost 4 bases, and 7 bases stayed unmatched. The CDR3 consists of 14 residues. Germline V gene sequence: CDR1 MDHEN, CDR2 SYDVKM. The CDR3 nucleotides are TGTGCCAGCAGAAATCCTGCGGGAGGAGAGACCCAGTACTTC. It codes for CASRNPAGGETQYF.

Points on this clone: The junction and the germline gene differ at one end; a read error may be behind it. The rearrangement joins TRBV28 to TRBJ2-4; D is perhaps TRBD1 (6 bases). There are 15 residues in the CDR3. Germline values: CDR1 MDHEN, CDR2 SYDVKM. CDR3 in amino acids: CASRTGHEARNIQYF. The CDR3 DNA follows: TGTGCCAGCAGAACGGGACACGAAGCCAGAAACATTCAGTACTTC. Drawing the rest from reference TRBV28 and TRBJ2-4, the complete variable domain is DVKVTQSSRYLVKRTGEKVFLECVQDMDHENMFWYRQDPGLGLRLIYFSYDVKMKEKGDIPEGYSVSREKKERFSLILESASTNQTSMYLCASRTGHEARNIQYFGAGTRLSVL.

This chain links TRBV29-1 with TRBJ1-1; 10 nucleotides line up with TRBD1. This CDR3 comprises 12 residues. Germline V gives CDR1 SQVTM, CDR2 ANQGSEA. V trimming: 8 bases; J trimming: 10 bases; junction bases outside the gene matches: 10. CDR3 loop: CSTRTGGEVAFF. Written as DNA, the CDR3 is TGCAGCACCCGGACAGGGGGAGAGGTAGCTTTCTTT.

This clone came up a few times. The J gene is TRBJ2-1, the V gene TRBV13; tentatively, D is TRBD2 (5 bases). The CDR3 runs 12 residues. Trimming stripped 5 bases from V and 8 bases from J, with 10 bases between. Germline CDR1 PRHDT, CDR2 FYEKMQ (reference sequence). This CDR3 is CASSASSDEQFF. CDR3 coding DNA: TGTGCCAGCAGCGCTAGTAGCGATGAGCAGTTCTTC.

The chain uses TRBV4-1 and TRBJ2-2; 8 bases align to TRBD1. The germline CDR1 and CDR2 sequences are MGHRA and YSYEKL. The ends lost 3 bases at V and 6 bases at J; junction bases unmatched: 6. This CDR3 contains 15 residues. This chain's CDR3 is CASSQADRGAGELFF. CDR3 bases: TGCGCCAGCAGCCAGGCTGACAGGGGCGCCGGGGAGCTGTTTTTT.

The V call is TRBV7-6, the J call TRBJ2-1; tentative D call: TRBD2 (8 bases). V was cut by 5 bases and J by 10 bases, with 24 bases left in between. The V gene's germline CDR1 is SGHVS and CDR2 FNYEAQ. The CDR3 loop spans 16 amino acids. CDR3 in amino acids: CASSPGGAGGVREQFF. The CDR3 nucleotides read TGTGCCAGCAGCCCAGGGGGGGCGGGAGGTGTGAGGGAGCAGTTCTTC.